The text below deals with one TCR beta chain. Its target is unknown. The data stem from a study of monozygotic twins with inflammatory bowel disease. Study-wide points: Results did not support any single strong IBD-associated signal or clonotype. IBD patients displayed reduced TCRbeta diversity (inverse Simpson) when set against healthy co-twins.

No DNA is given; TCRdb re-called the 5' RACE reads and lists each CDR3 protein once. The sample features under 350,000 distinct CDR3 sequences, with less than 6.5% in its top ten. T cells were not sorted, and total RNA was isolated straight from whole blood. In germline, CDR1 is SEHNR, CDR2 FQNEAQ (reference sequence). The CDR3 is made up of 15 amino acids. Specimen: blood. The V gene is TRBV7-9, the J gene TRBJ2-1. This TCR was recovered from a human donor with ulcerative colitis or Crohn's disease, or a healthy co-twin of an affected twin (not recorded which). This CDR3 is CASSFTNDNGNEQFF.